The 20 T cell receptor beta chains listed next were all sequenced from one sample in a study of Ad26.COV2.S vaccination and SARS-CoV-2 variants. Treatment indicated: roughly 19 received Ad26.COV2.S at low or high dose, single or two shots; about 5 received placebo; per-sample allocation not given. After the first vaccine or placebo injection, samples were drawn on day 63. TCRdb's table, derived via immunoSEQ multiplex PCR, lists solely in-frame clones and lacks some. This table holds more than 300,000 clones, over 80% found once. The sample was peripheral blood, taken in a trial of Ad26.COV2.S vaccine versus placebo. The receptors shown here come from a person aged 18-60 years who received the Ad26.COV2.S COVID-19 vaccine or a placebo.

On this clone itself: The junction and the germline gene differ at one end; a read error may be behind it. The chain is built from TRBV6-5 and TRBJ1-5; tentatively, D is TRBD1 (6 bases). The CDR3 is 14 amino acids. Germline CDR1 reads MNHEY; CDR2 reads SVGAGI. CDR3 in amino acids: CASRYSQGNQPQHF. In DNA form, the CDR3 reads TGTGCCAGCAGGTACTCACAGGGTAATCAGCCCCAGCATTTT.

This chain uses TRBV7-2 with TRBJ2-3, with 14 bases identical to TRBD2. The CDR3 contains 15 residues. V trimming: 2 bases; J trimming: 8 bases; junction bases outside the gene matches: 3. Germline V gene sequence: CDR1 SGHTA, CDR2 FQGNSA. The CDR3 protein is CASSLQGLAGVTQYF. CDR3 bases: TGTGCCAGCAGCTTACAGGGACTAGCGGGGGTTACGCAGTATTTT.

CDR3 in DNA: TGTGCCAGCAGCTTAAGTGGGGGGCTCCACTACGAGCAGTACTTC. Its protein product is CASSLSGGLHYEQYF. The chain is built from TRBV11-2 and TRBJ2-7, with D perhaps being TRBD1 or TRBD2 (6 bases each). The CDR3 sequence is 15 residues long. Germline CDR1 SGHAT, CDR2 FQNNGV. V was pared by 2 bases and J by 3 bases, with 14 bases between.

This clone has only one observation. The chain has TRBV5-1 and TRBJ2-7; 9 bases are shared with TRBD2. The CDR3 extends over 16 amino acids. After removal of 7 bases from V and 3 bases from J, the junction contained 14 bases not matched to a gene. Per germline, CDR1 SGHRS and CDR2 YFSETQ. The CDR3: CASSIQLWRGGYEQYF. The DNA of the CDR3 is TGCGCCAGCTCCATACAACTTTGGCGGGGGGGCTACGAGCAGTACTTC.

This sequence joins TRBV6-5 and TRBJ1-1, with D possibly being TRBD1 (6 bases). This CDR3 is built from 16 residues. V was shortened by 2 bases and J by 1 base, with 14 bases between the two germline ends. The germline V gene has CDR1 MNHEY and CDR2 SVGAGI. The CDR3 loop is CASSYLPGQRNTEAFF. DNA of the CDR3: TGTGCCAGCAGTTACCTCCCGGGACAACGGAACACTGAAGCTTTCTTT.

The chain combines TRBV12-5 with TRBJ2-2, with TRBD1 matching over 8 bases. Germline-derived CDR1 and CDR2 are LGHNT and FRNRAP. V lost 7 bases, J lost 8 bases, and 12 bases stayed unmatched. The CDR3 runs 15 residues. CDR3 bases: TGTGCTAGTGCCTTGAGGCAGGGGGCGTTTGGGGAGCTGTTTTTT. Translating it yields CASALRQGAFGELFF. Full variable domain (outside the CDR3, taken from reference TRBV12-5 and TRBJ2-2): DARVTQTPRHKVTEMGQEVTMRCQPILGHNTVFWYRQTMMQGLELLAYFRNRAPLDDSGMPKDRFSAEMPDATLATLKIQPSEPRDSAVYFCASALRQGAFGELFFGEGSRLTVL.

V usage is TRBV6-4 and J usage is TRBJ2-2; 10 bases fit TRBD1. J was trimmed by 2 bases and V by 5 bases; bases with no gene match: 2. The germline CDR1 and CDR2 sequences are MRHNA and SNTAGT. The CDR3 sequence is 15 residues long. Here the CDR3 DNA reads TGTGCCAGCAGTCGGGACAGGGGAAACACCGGGGAGCTGTTTTTT. This translates into CASSRDRGNTGELFF.

The rearrangement joins TRBV25-1 to TRBJ1-3, with D tentatively TRBD1 (5 bases). This CDR3 is built from 16 residues. Germline loops: CDR1 MGHDK, CDR2 SYGVNS. Trimming shortened V by 1 base and J by 0 bases, and 10 bases separated the two germline ends. The DNA of the CDR3 is TGTGCCAGCAGTGAATGGGACGGCCGCTCTGGAAACACCATATATTTT. Its protein is CASSEWDGRSGNTIYF.

V usage is TRBV28 and J usage is TRBJ1-2; D perhaps matches TRBD1 (6 bases). Germline V gene sequence: CDR1 MDHEN, CDR2 SYDVKM. V lost 3 bases and J lost 5, with 13 bases in between. The CDR3 is 14 residues long. DNA for the CDR3: TGTGCCAGCAGTTTGCCGGGGCAGGGGTATGGCTACACCTTC. Translated, it gives CASSLPGQGYGYTF.

This chain links TRBV11-3 with TRBJ2-7, with 7 nucleotides matching TRBD2. This CDR3 is 17 amino acids long. Germline lookup yields CDR1 SGHNT and CDR2 YENEEA. The J segment lost 2 bases and the V segment lost 5 bases, leaving 15 bases of the junction unmatched. In DNA form, the CDR3 reads TGTGCCAGCAGCCTCATCCATTATAGCGGGCGTCCCTACGAGCAGTACTTC. Its translation is CASSLIHYSGRPYEQYF.

The V and J genes are TRBV4-1 and TRBJ1-4; no clear D. Trimming took off 4 bases at V and 1 base at J, with 13 bases between the two ends. Looked up from germline, CDR1 is MGHRA and CDR2 is YSYEKL. The CDR3 covers 16 residues. CDR3 loop: CASSPARLGTNEKLFF. Written as DNA, the CDR3 is TGCGCCAGCAGCCCAGCCAGGCTTGGAACTAATGAAAAACTGTTTTTT.

The chain joins TRBV18 to TRBJ2-7; 7 nucleotides match TRBD1. Germline values: CDR1 KGHSH, CDR2 LQKENI. Germline trimming cut 6 bases from V and 6 bases from J; bases unmatched to any gene: 11. CDR3 length: 14 amino acids. The CDR3 region is CASSPTGHPLEQYF. The CDR3 DNA follows: TGTGCCAGCTCCCCGACAGGGCACCCCCTCGAGCAGTACTTC.

The chain uses TRBV9 and TRBJ2-2; D might be TRBD2 (6 bases). This CDR3 contains 15 residues. The germline V gene encodes CDR1 SGDLS and CDR2 YYNGEE. The V end lost 4 bases, the J end lost 4 bases, and 14 bases lay between the germline ends. CDR3: CASSLGQGGTGELFF. The CDR3 coding sequence is TGTGCCAGCAGCCTAGGCCAGGGAGGCACCGGGGAGCTGTTTTTT.

This clone appeared a few times. V is TRBV6-1 and J is TRBJ2-7, with 8 bases fitting TRBD1. Germline lookup yields CDR1 MNHNS and CDR2 SASEGT. The CDR3 sequence is 15 residues long. V trimming: 2 bases; J trimming: 0 bases; junction bases outside the gene matches: 3. DNA for the CDR3: TGTGCCAGCAGTGAATGGGGACAGGCCTCCTACGAGCAGTACTTC. Its translation: CASSEWGQASYEQYF.

This clone was detected only once. The rearrangement links TRBV5-4 to TRBJ2-6, with D possibly being TRBD2 (5 bases). With 1 base removed from V and 2 bases from J, the gap between germline ends came to 7 bases. The length of the CDR3 is 15 residues. Germline V gene sequence: CDR1 SGHNT, CDR2 YYREEE (reference sequence). The CDR3 DNA follows: TGTGCCAGCAGCTTGACGGGGACTGGGGCCAACGTCCTGACTTTC. Translated, it gives CASSLTGTGANVLTF.

Notes on this clone: Other DNA sequences in this specimen translate into the identical CDR3. The chain is built from TRBV12-3 or TRBV12-4 and TRBJ1-2; the match to TRBD1 covers 7 bases. This CDR3 comprises 13 residues. V shed 3 bases, J shed 8 bases, and the junction held 6 bases outside the gene matches. CDR3 loop: CASSFGQGDGYTF. DNA for the CDR3: TGTGCCAGCAGTTTTGGGCAGGGGGACGGCTACACCTTC.

This clone showed up just once. V and J are TRBV19 and TRBJ2-1, with a weak D call TRBD1 (5 bases). Germline values: CDR1 LNHDA, CDR2 SQIVND (reference sequence). CDR3 length equals 15 residues. V was clipped by 6 bases and J by 5 bases, with 17 bases between them. CDR3 in DNA: TGTGCCAGTAGCCTTGAGGCCAGGGTGAACAATGAGCAGTTCTTC. This sequence encodes CASSLEARVNNEQFF.

Here the CDR3 DNA reads TGTGCCAGCAGTGGGGGGCAGCTTTACGAGCAGTACTTC. Translating gives CASSGGQLYEQYF. This chain joins TRBV2 and TRBJ2-7; tentative D call: TRBD1 (6 bases). Germline lookup yields CDR1 SNHLY and CDR2 FYNNEI. There are 13 residues in the CDR3. V was cut by 4 bases and J by 4 bases, with 11 bases left in between.

A single count supports this clone. This chain connects TRBV10-3 to TRBJ1-5; D is perhaps TRBD1 (6 bases). Germline V gives CDR1 ENHRY, CDR2 SYGVKD. V lost 6 bases, J lost 0 bases, and 24 bases lay in between. The CDR3 length is 19 residues. Written as DNA, the CDR3 is TGTGCCATCAGCGACTCCAGGGGCGGTGGGTCCTATAGCAATCAGCCCCAGCATTTT. This encodes CAISDSRGGGSYSNQPQHF.

The rearrangement uses TRBV7-6 and TRBJ2-7; TRBD2 aligns across 7 bases. Germline assignment: CDR1 SGHVS and CDR2 FNYEAQ. This CDR3 is built from 15 residues. V was pared by 4 bases and J by 0 bases, with 6 bases of the junction left unmatched. The CDR3 is CASSSKTSYSYEQYF. The CDR3 nucleotides read TGTGCCAGCAGCTCAAAGACTAGCTACTCCTACGAGCAGTACTTC.